This T cell receptor beta chain was sequenced in a study of blood T cell repertoires in COVID-19. Study-wide context: Samples of COVID-19 (acute and convalescent) were obtained from the United States, Italy and Spain.

CDR3 length: 16 residues. The V gene lost 4 bases and the J gene lost 8 bases, with 22 bases spanning the gap. Germline V gives CDR1 SGHRS, CDR2 YFSETQ. Seattle participants joined during active infection and were tracked over time. In the original analysis: Reference gene primer amplification gave estimated nucleated cell counts. Assay used: immunoSEQ multiplex PCR; TCRdb lists only in-frame clones, some missing. That table furnishes V, J and clone size, whereas the DNA furnished D and trimming. The data contain 200,000 to 250,000 clones, about 80% of them singletons. The origin of this receptor is a woman older than 75 with COVID-19, enrolled during active disease. The chain combines TRBV5-1 with TRBJ2-1; no clear D. Sequencing was carried out using peripheral blood. This CDR3 is CASSPGFSPRLDEQFF. The CDR3 region has the DNA TGCGCCAGCAGCCCCGGGTTTTCGCCTCGACTGGATGAGCAGTTCTTC.